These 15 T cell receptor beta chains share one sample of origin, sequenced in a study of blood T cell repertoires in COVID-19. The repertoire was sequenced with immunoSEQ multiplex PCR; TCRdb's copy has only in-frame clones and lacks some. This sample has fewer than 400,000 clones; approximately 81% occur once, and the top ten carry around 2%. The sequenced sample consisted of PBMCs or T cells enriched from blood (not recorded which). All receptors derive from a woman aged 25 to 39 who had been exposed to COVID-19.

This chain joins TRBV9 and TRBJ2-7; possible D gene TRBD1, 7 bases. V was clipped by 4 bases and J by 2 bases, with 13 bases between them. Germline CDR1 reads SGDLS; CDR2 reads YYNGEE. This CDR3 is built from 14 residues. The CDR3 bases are TGTGCCAGCAGCCCCAGGGGGGTCCCCTACGAGCAGTACTTC. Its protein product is CASSPRGVPYEQYF.

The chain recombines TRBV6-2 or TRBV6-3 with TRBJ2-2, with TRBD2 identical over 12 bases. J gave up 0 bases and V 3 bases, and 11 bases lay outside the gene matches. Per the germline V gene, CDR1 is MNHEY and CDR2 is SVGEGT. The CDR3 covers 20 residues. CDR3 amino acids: CASSYRETSGSPSNTGELFF. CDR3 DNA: TGTGCCAGCAGTTATAGAGAGACTAGCGGGAGCCCTTCGAACACCGGGGAGCTGTTTTTT.

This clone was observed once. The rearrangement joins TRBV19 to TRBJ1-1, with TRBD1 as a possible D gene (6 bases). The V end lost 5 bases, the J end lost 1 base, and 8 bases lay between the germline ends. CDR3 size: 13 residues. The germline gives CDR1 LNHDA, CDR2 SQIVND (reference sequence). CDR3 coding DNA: TGTGCCAGTAGTGAACAGGGGAACACTGAAGCTTTCTTT. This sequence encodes CASSEQGNTEAFF.

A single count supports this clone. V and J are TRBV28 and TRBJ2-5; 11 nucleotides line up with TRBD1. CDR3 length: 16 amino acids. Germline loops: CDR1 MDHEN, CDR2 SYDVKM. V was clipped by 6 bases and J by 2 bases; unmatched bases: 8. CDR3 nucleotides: TGTGCCAGCAGCCTCGGACAGGGGGCGTCTCAAGAGACCCAGTACTTC. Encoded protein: CASSLGQGASQETQYF. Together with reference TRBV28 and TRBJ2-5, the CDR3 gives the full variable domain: DVKVTQSSRYLVKRTGEKVFLECVQDMDHENMFWYRQDPGLGLRLIYFSYDVKMKEKGDIPEGYSVSREKKERFSLILESASTNQTSMYLCASSLGQGASQETQYFGPGTRLLVL.

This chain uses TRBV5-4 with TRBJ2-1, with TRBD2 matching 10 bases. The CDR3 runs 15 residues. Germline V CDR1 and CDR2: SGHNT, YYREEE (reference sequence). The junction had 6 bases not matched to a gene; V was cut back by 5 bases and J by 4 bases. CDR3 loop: CASRPLAGDYNEQFF. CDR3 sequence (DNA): TGTGCCAGCAGGCCGCTAGCGGGAGATTACAATGAGCAGTTCTTC.

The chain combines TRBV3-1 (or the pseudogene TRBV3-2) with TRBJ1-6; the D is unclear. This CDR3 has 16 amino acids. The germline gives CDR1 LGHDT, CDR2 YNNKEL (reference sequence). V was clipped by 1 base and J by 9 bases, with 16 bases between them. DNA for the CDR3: TGTGCCAGCAGCCAAGGCAAGCAGGTTACGTCTTCACCCCTCCACTTT. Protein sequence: CASSQGKQVTSSPLHF.

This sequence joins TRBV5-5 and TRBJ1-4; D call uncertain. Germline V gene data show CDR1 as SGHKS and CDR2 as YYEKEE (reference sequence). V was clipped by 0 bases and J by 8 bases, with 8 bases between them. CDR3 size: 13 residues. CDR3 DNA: TGTGCCAGCAGCTTGGAGTTCGAGGAAAAACTGTTTTTT. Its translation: CASSLEFEEKLFF.

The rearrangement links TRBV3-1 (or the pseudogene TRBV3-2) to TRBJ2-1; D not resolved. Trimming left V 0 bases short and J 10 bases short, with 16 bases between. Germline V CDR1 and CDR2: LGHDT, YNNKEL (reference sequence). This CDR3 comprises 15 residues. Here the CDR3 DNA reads TGTGCCAGCAGCCAAGAATTAGCCGGAGCAATCGAGCAGTTCTTC. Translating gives CASSQELAGAIEQFF.

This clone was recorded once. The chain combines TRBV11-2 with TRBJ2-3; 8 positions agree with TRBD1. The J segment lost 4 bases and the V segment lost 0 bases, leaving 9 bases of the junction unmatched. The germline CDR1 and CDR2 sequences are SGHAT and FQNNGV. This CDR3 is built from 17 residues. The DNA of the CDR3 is TGTGCCAGCAGCTTAGATCGGGGCAGGGGGCCCGCAGATACGCAGTATTTT. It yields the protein CASSLDRGRGPADTQYF.

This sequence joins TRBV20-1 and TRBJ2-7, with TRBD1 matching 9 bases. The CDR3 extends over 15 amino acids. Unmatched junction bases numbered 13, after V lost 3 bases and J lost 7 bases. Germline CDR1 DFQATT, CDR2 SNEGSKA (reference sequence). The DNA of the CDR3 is TGCAGTGCTAGTCCTTCGACAGGGGGTTCTGTAGAGCAGTACTTC. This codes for CSASPSTGGSVEQYF.

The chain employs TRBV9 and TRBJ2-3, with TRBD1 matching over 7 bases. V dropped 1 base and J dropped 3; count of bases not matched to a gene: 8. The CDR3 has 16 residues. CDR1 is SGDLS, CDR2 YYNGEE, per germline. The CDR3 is CASSVIPETGTDTQYF. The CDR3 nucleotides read TGTGCCAGCAGCGTAATACCGGAGACAGGGACAGATACGCAGTATTTT.

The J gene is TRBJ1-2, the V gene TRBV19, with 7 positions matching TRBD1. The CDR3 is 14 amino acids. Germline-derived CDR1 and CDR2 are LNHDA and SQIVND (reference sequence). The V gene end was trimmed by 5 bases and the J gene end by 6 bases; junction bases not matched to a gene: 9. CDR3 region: CASSSRQGGHGYTF. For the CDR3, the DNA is TGTGCCAGTAGTTCCCGACAGGGAGGACATGGCTACACCTTC.

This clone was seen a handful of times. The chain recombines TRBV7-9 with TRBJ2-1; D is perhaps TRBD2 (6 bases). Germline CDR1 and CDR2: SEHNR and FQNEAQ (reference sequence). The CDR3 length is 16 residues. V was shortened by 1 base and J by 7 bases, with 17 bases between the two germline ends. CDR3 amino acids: CASSLVGGKGGNEQFF. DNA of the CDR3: TGTGCCAGCAGCTTAGTCGGCGGGAAAGGAGGGAATGAGCAGTTCTTC.

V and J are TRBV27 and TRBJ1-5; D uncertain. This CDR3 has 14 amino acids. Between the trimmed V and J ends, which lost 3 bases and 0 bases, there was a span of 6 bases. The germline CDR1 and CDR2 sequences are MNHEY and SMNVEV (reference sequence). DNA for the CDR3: TGTGCCAGCAGTTTCCACAATAGCAATCAGCCCCAGCATTTT. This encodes CASSFHNSNQPQHF.

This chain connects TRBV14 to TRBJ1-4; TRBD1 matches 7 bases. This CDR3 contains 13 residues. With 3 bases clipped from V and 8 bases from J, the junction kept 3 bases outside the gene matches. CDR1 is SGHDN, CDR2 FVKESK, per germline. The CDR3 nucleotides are TGTGCCAGCAGCCAGTGGGACAGAGAAAAACTGTTTTTT. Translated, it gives CASSQWDREKLFF. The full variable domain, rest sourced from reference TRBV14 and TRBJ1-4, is EAGVTQFPSHSVIEKGQTVTLRCDPISGHDNLYWYRRVMGKEIKFLLHFVKESKQDESGMPNNRFLAERTGGTYSTLKVQPAELEDSGVYFCASSQWDREKLFFGSGTQLSVL.